Shown below are 3 T cell receptor beta chains from a single sample sequenced in a study of Graves' ophthalmopathy and Graves' hyperthyroidism. The TCR beta CDR3 regions underwent amplification from RNA transcripts. Following a first-round RT-PCR that used HTBI primers, a second-round multiplex PCR was carried out. Each CDR3 protein gets one entry after TCRdb re-called the multiplex PCR reads with MiXCR. The table shows approximately 1.2 million distinct CDR3 sequences, with roughly 35% occurring only once. The specimen sequenced was peripheral blood or thyroid tissue (not recorded which). The receptor source for this set is an adult man with Graves' hyperthyroidism.

This clonotype was seen a single time. The chain carries TRBV9 and TRBJ1-4; 9 bases are shared with TRBD1. This CDR3 is 15 amino acids long. With 3 bases clipped from V and 7 bases from J, the junction kept 7 bases outside the gene matches. Germline V gives CDR1 SGDLS, CDR2 YYNGEE. The CDR3 bases are TGTGCCAGCAGCGCGGGACAGGGTGGGAGTGAAAAACTGTTTTTT. Amino acids: CASSAGQGGSEKLFF.

Many counts were recorded for this clonotype. The V gene is TRBV14, the J gene TRBJ2-7, with 8 bases aligning to TRBD1. There are 14 residues in the CDR3. Germline trimming cut 5 bases from V and 2 bases from J; bases unmatched to any gene: 5. CDR1 SGHDN and CDR2 FVKESK come from the germline V gene. The DNA for the CDR3 is TGTGCCAGCAGCAAACGGACAGGGCCCTACGAGCAGTACTTC. Translation gives CASSKRTGPYEQYF.

This clonotype was found many times. The rearrangement joins TRBV10-3 to TRBJ1-4, with D unresolved. CDR1 is ENHRY and CDR2 is SYGVKD in the germline V gene. This CDR3 is 13 amino acids long. Trimming took off 2 bases at V and 5 bases at J, with 6 bases between the two ends. The CDR3 is CAISEGPNEKLFF. CDR3 coding DNA: TGTGCCATCAGTGAGGGACCCAATGAAAAACTGTTTTTT.